This is a list of T cell receptor beta chains from one sample in a study of regulatory T cells in long-lasting Graves disease. MiXCR was run by TCRdb on the multiplex PCR reads, yielding one entry per CDR3 protein. The sample lists about 420,000 distinct CDR3 sequences; around 24% were seen once. The material sequenced was peripheral blood mononuclear cells (PBMCs), taken when the disease was refractory, from a patient treated with antithyroid drugs. These TCRs come from a female donor with Graves disease. CDR3s include the opening cysteine and the closing phenylalanine or tryptophan. The order of the fields is V gene, J gene, D gene, clone size, CDR3 DNA, CDR3 protein. A D gene is named only where the DNA matches it firmly. Some rows mark clone size as missing; the rest say once, few, many or name a class of expanded clone.

TRBV11-3	TRBJ2-2	TRBD2	-	TGTGCCAGCAGCGGCGGGAGGGGGTACACCGGGGAGCTGTTTTTT	CASSGGRGYTGELFF
TRBV6-1	TRBJ2-7	TRBD2	few	TGTGCCAGCAGTGGGACTAGCGGGATCGGCGAGCAGTACTTC	CASSGTSGIGEQYF
TRBV7-2	TRBJ2-2	TRBD2	-	TGTGCCAGCAGCTTCCCGGGACTAGCGGGAGACACCGGGGAGCTGTTTTTT	CASSFPGLAGDTGELFF
TRBV12-3/TRBV12-4	TRBJ1-5	-	few	TGTGCCAGCAGTTTATGGGTGGGGTTAGGCAATCAGCCCCAGCATTTT	CASSLWVGLGNQPQHF
TRBV30	TRBJ2-1	-	-	TGTGCCTGGAGTCGAGGGAATGAGCAGTTCTTC	CAWSRGNEQFF
TRBV25-1	TRBJ2-2	-	-	TGTGCCAGCCATGGGTCACACACCGGGGAGCTGTTTTTT	CASHGSHTGELFF
TRBV19	TRBJ2-2	-	few	TGTGCCAGTAGTTCACGAACGAACACCGGGGAGCTGTTTTTT	CASSSRTNTGELFF
TRBV12-3/TRBV12-4	TRBJ1-1	TRBD1	few	TGTGCCAGCAGGGCCGGGACAGGGACCAACACTGAAGCTTTCTTT	CASRAGTGTNTEAFF
TRBV27	TRBJ2-7	-	-	TGTGCCAGCAGTTCCTCCGACAGGAGGTCATTTGACGAGCAGTACTTC	CASSSSDRRSFDEQYF
TRBV14	TRBJ2-7	-	-	TGTGCCAGCAGCCAAGTAGCACCTACCTACGAGCAGTACTTC	CASSQVAPTYEQYF
TRBV15	TRBJ1-5	TRBD1	many	TGTGCCACCAGCAGAGACAGGGGGCTGAGCAATCAGCCCCAGCATTTT	CATSRDRGLSNQPQHF
TRBV19	TRBJ1-2	TRBD1	few	TGTGCCAGTAGTATCGGGACAGCGTCCCTTCGCTACACCTTC	CASSIGTASLRYTF
TRBV3-1	TRBJ1-1	-	many	TGTGCCAGCAGACCCAATTGGGGCACTGAAGCTTTCTTT	CASRPNWGTEAFF
TRBV7-2	TRBJ1-6	-	many	TGTGCCAGCAGCTTCTCAGGGAATTCACCCCTCCACTTT	CASSFSGNSPLHF
TRBV20-1	TRBJ1-5	-	-	TGCAGTGCTAGCGTCGGGCCCGGTCAGCCCCAGCATTTT	CSASVGPGQPQHF
TRBV19	TRBJ1-2	-	-	TGTGCCAGTAGTATTGAAGGACAGAAGTCTAACTATGGCTACACCTTC	CASSIEGQKSNYGYTF
TRBV20-1	TRBJ2-1	TRBD1	few	TGCAGTGCTAGAGACTTGACAGGGGACCACAGTGAGCAGTTCTTC	CSARDLTGDHSEQFF
TRBV20-1	TRBJ2-5	-	few	TGCAGTGCAAGGCACGAAGAGACCCAGTACTTC	CSARHEETQYF
TRBV6-1	TRBJ1-1	-	-	TGTGCCAGCAGAAAAGCACCGATGATGAACACTGAAGCTTTCTTT	CASRKAPMMNTEAFF
TRBV20-1	TRBJ1-1	-	-	TGCAGTGCTTCGGGACTTTTGAGCACTGAAGCTTTCTTT	CSASGLLSTEAFF
TRBV5-5	TRBJ2-5	TRBD1	many	TGTGCCAGCAGCCGTTCGGGACAGTTGGGAGAGACCCAGTACTTC	CASSRSGQLGETQYF
TRBV2	TRBJ2-5	TRBD2	-	TGTGCCAGCAGTGAGGGGGTAGCGGGGGCCCAAGAGACCCAGTACTTC	CASSEGVAGAQETQYF
TRBV28	TRBJ2-5	-	few	TGTGCCAGCAGTTCGCCCCTTGGCGGGGGCGCAGGGGAGACCCAGTACTTC	CASSSPLGGGAGETQYF
TRBV29-1	TRBJ1-1	-	-	TGCAGCGTTGAAGATCCGGGGTCCCGGGCTTTCTTT	CSVEDPGSRAFF
TRBV27	TRBJ2-2	-	-	TGTGCCAGCAGTCCCGGGGAGCTGTTTTTT	CASSPGELFF